A selection of T cell receptor beta chains follows, all from one sample in a study of cytomegalovirus exposure and HLA in healthy donors. Produced via immunoSEQ multiplex PCR; TCRdb's table is partial and in-frame only. The table includes approximately 140,000 clones, over 75% detected once. Specimen: PBMCs. The receptors here all came from a boy younger than 18 in good health and CMV-seronegative. CDR3s include the opening cysteine and the closing phenylalanine or tryptophan. Each record gives: J gene, V gene, D gene, clone size, CDR3 DNA, CDR3 protein. The D gene is left open where the match is weak. The size entry is marked missing in some rows and otherwise reads once, few, many or a size class.

J: TRBJ2-3
V: TRBV5-1
D: TRBD1
size: few
DNA: TGCGCCAGCAGCTTGGGAACAGGGGTCAGCACAGATACGCAGTATTTT
CDR3: CASSLGTGVSTDTQYF

J: TRBJ2-3
V: TRBV15
D: TRBD2
size: few
DNA: TGTGCCACCAGCAGCGGACTAGCCTCCCGCACAGATACGCAGTATTTT
CDR3: CATSSGLASRTDTQYF

J: TRBJ2-7
V: TRBV5-6
D: .
size: .
DNA: TGTGCCAGCAGCTTGGGCCTAGACGTAGACCCCTACGAGCAGTACTTC
CDR3: CASSLGLDVDPYEQYF

J: TRBJ2-3
V: TRBV4-3
D: .
size: once
DNA: TGCGCCAGCAGCCAATTTCGGCGGCTTAGCACAGATACGCAGTATTTT
CDR3: CASSQFRRLSTDTQYF

J: TRBJ2-7
V: TRBV12-5
D: .
size: .
DNA: TGTGCTAGTGGTTTGGTTGCGGGGAAAAGCTCCTACGAGCAGTACTTC
CDR3: CASGLVAGKSSYEQYF

J: TRBJ2-1
V: TRBV7-8
D: TRBD2
size: .
DNA: TGTGCCAGCAGCTTAGCTGGGACTAGCGGTTACAATGAGCAGTTCTTC
CDR3: CASSLAGTSGYNEQFF

J: TRBJ2-5
V: TRBV4-3
D: TRBD1
size: .
DNA: TGCGCCAGCAGCCAAGGCAGGGGGCAAGGAGAGACCCAGTACTTC
CDR3: CASSQGRGQGETQYF

J: TRBJ2-5
V: TRBV14
D: TRBD1
size: .
DNA: TGTGCCAGCAGCCCTCACAGGGGAGAAAAGGAGACCCAGTACTTC
CDR3: CASSPHRGEKETQYF

J: TRBJ1-5
V: TRBV7-8
D: .
size: .
DNA: TGTGCCAGCAGCCTCCCACTGACAAATCAGCCCCAGCATTTT
CDR3: CASSLPLTNQPQHF

J: TRBJ2-2
V: TRBV27
D: .
size: .
DNA: TGTGCCAGCAGTATCTACAGGTCGAACACCGGGGAGCTGTTTTTT
CDR3: CASSIYRSNTGELFF

J: TRBJ2-7
V: TRBV30
D: .
size: .
DNA: TGTGCCTGGATGCGGGATACCTACGAGCAGTACTTC
CDR3: CAWMRDTYEQYF

J: TRBJ2-7
V: TRBV6-5
D: .
size: .
DNA: TGTGCCAGCAGACCACTTCTACGTTCCTACGAGCAGTACTTC
CDR3: CASRPLLRSYEQYF

J: TRBJ1-4
V: TRBV25-1
D: .
size: .
DNA: TGTGCCAGCAGTGAACGGTGGGCAGAAAAACTGTTTTTT
CDR3: CASSERWAEKLFF

J: TRBJ1-3
V: TRBV6-5
D: .
size: .
DNA: TGTGCCAGCAGGCAGGGCTTGGGCACCATATATTTT
CDR3: CASRQGLGTIYF

J: TRBJ1-4
V: TRBV27
D: .
size: .
DNA: TGTGCCAGCAGCCAAAGGGGCAGCCGTAATGAAAAACTGTTTTTT
CDR3: CASSQRGSRNEKLFF

J: TRBJ2-5
V: TRBV29-1
D: .
size: .
DNA: TGCAGCGTTGAGTTGGCAGGGCAAGAAGAGACCCAGTACTTC
CDR3: CSVELAGQEETQYF

J: TRBJ2-2
V: TRBV11-3
D: TRBD2
size: .
DNA: TGTGCCAGCAGCTTATCGGGGACTAGCAAAGGGGAGCTGTTTTTT
CDR3: CASSLSGTSKGELFF

J: TRBJ2-3
V: TRBV5-1
D: .
size: .
DNA: TGCGCCAGCAGCTCCCTTTCCCTCACAGATACGCAGTATTTT
CDR3: CASSSLSLTDTQYF

J: TRBJ1-4
V: TRBV4-1
D: .
size: few
DNA: TGCGCCAGCAGCCAAGCCACGTCGGCAGGGTGGGGTGAAAAACTGTTTTTT
CDR3: CASSQATSAGWGEKLFF

J: TRBJ2-1
V: TRBV30
D: TRBD2
size: .
DNA: TGTGCCTGGAGTGGGGAACTAGCGGGAGCCCGTGAGCAGTTCTTC
CDR3: CAWSGELAGAREQFF

J: TRBJ2-1
V: TRBV9
D: TRBD2
size: .
DNA: TGTGCCAGCAGCCAGGGGACTAGCGGCTACAGCTCCTACAATGAGCAGTTCTTC
CDR3: CASSQGTSGYSSYNEQFF

J: TRBJ2-7
V: TRBV5-1
D: TRBD2
size: .
DNA: TGCGCCAGCAGCCCTGGGACTAGCGGGTACGTCTCCTACGAGCAGTACTTC
CDR3: CASSPGTSGYVSYEQYF

J: TRBJ2-1
V: TRBV30
D: TRBD2
size: .
DNA: TGTGCCTGGACCGGAATAGCGGGCTACGCAGACAATGAGCAGTTCTTC
CDR3: CAWTGIAGYADNEQFF

J: TRBJ1-2
V: TRBV5-4
D: TRBD1
size: .
DNA: TGTGCCAGCAGCTCACTTACAGGGGGCTCGAGTGGCTACACCTTC
CDR3: CASSSLTGGSSGYTF

J: TRBJ2-5
V: TRBV5-1
D: .
size: .
DNA: TGCGCCAGCAGCTCCGGACAGCAAGAGACCCAGTACTTC
CDR3: CASSSGQQETQYF

J: TRBJ1-6
V: TRBV6-5
D: TRBD1
size: few
DNA: TGTGCCAGCACCGGGACAGGCAATCCAGATTCACCCCTCCACTTT
CDR3: CASTGTGNPDSPLHF

J: TRBJ1-4
V: TRBV29-1
D: TRBD1
size: .
DNA: TGCAGCGTTGCTCGTGGACAGGGAGCAACTAATGAAAAACTGTTTTTT
CDR3: CSVARGQGATNEKLFF

J: TRBJ2-1
V: TRBV7-3
D: TRBD2
size: .
DNA: TGTGCCAGCAGCCAACTAGCGGGGGCCTACAATGAGCAGTTCTTC
CDR3: CASSQLAGAYNEQFF

J: TRBJ1-1
V: TRBV7-9
D: TRBD1
size: once
DNA: TGTGCCAGCAGCTCCGCAGGGGGCTGGACTGAAGCTTTCTTT
CDR3: CASSSAGGWTEAFF

J: TRBJ1-2
V: TRBV19
D: .
size: .
DNA: TGTGCCAGTAGTATAGGCCAGGGGACCTATGGCTACACCTTC
CDR3: CASSIGQGTYGYTF

J: TRBJ1-2
V: TRBV7-2
D: .
size: .
DNA: TGTGCCAGCAGCCTGATGTACAGGGAATATGGCTACACCTTC
CDR3: CASSLMYREYGYTF

J: TRBJ2-3
V: TRBV6-1
D: TRBD1
size: .
DNA: TGTGCCAGCAGTGGGACAGGTCGGGCAGATACGCAGTATTTT
CDR3: CASSGTGRADTQYF

J: TRBJ2-7
V: TRBV4-3
D: TRBD2
size: once
DNA: TGCGCCAGCAGCCAAGAACCGGGACTAGGGAGTTACGAGCAGTACTTC
CDR3: CASSQEPGLGSYEQYF

J: TRBJ1-2
V: TRBV7-2
D: .
size: .
DNA: TGTGCCAGCAGCCGAAAAAACAGGGAGAGCGGCTACACCTTC
CDR3: CASSRKNRESGYTF

J: TRBJ1-1
V: TRBV15
D: .
size: .
DNA: TGTGCCACCAGCAGAGACGGAAGACAGGACTCGGAAGCTTTCTTT
CDR3: CATSRDGRQDSEAFF

J: TRBJ2-3
V: TRBV10-3
D: TRBD2
size: .
DNA: TGTGCCATCTCCCCTCCTAGCGGGAGGGCCACAGATACGCAGTATTTT
CDR3: CAISPPSGRATDTQYF

J: TRBJ2-2
V: TRBV6-1
D: .
size: .
DNA: TGTGCCAGCAGCTCACAGCTCCCCGGCACCGGGGAGCTGTTTTTT
CDR3: CASSSQLPGTGELFF

J: TRBJ2-1
V: TRBV19
D: .
size: .
DNA: TGTGCCAGTAGTCCTGTCGGCGCGGGTTACTACAATGAGCAGTTCTTC
CDR3: CASSPVGAGYYNEQFF

J: TRBJ2-7
V: TRBV7-2
D: TRBD2
size: .
DNA: TGTGCCAGCAGCTTAACAGCGGGAGGGTCCAACGAGCAGTACTTC
CDR3: CASSLTAGGSNEQYF

J: TRBJ2-5
V: TRBV6-1
D: .
size: .
DNA: TGTGCCAGCAGTGAACTGGGAGGAGGCCAAGAGACCCAGTACTTC
CDR3: CASSELGGGQETQYF

J: TRBJ1-2
V: TRBV7-3
D: .
size: .
DNA: TGTGCCAGCAGCTTAAGGCGGGGAGAAGGAGACAACCCGAATAAATATGGCTACACCTTC
CDR3: CASSLRRGEGDNPNKYGYTF

J: TRBJ1-2
V: TRBV18
D: TRBD1
size: .
DNA: TGTGCCAGCTCACCCGGACCCTCAGGGGGCCCCGACGGGGTGCATGGCTACACCTTC
CDR3: CASSPGPSGGPDGVHGYTF

J: TRBJ2-1
V: TRBV27
D: TRBD2
size: .
DNA: TGTGCCAGCAGTCCCGGGACTAGCGGGAGCGAGCAGTTCTTC
CDR3: CASSPGTSGSEQFF

J: TRBJ2-5
V: TRBV9
D: TRBD2
size: once
DNA: TGTGCCAGCAGCGTCCCGACTAGCCCCCAAGAGACCCAGTACTTC
CDR3: CASSVPTSPQETQYF

J: TRBJ1-1
V: TRBV30
D: .
size: .
DNA: TGTGCCTGGAGTGTATGGGGGCAGAACACTGAAGCTTTCTTT
CDR3: CAWSVWGQNTEAFF

J: TRBJ1-5
V: TRBV29-1
D: .
size: .
DNA: TGCAGCGTTGCGACAGGCCCCAATCAGCCCCAGCATTTT
CDR3: CSVATGPNQPQHF

J: TRBJ2-3
V: TRBV27
D: TRBD1
size: .
DNA: TGTGCCAGCAGTCCAGAACAGGGGGTGGATACGCAGTATTTT
CDR3: CASSPEQGVDTQYF

J: TRBJ2-1
V: TRBV5-1
D: TRBD2
size: few
DNA: TGCGCCTCTGCGGGGGGCCGGTCCTACAATGAGCAGTTCTTC
CDR3: CASAGGRSYNEQFF

J: TRBJ2-5
V: TRBV10-3
D: TRBD2
size: .
DNA: TGTGCCACCGAACCAGATAGCGGGAGTGGGTCCCAGTACTTC
CDR3: CATEPDSGSGSQYF

J: TRBJ2-4
V: TRBV25-1
D: .
size: .
DNA: TGTGCCAGCAGTGACAGGGGGGTTAACATTCAGTACTTC
CDR3: CASSDRGVNIQYF

J: TRBJ1-2
V: TRBV7-2
D: TRBD1
size: .
DNA: TGTGCCAGCAGCTTAGGGGGACAGTATGGCTACACCTTC
CDR3: CASSLGGQYGYTF

J: TRBJ1-3
V: TRBV7-2
D: .
size: .
DNA: TGTGCCAGCACTCTCACCCCAGGGTTTTCTGGAAACACCATATATTTT
CDR3: CASTLTPGFSGNTIYF

J: TRBJ2-6
V: TRBV2
D: TRBD2
size: .
DNA: TGTGCCAGCAGAAGGTCGGGGGGGCAGAGGCTTTCTGGGGCCAACGTCCTGACTTTC
CDR3: CASRRSGGQRLSGANVLTF

J: TRBJ1-2
V: TRBV19
D: .
size: .
DNA: TGTGCCAGTAGTACCTCTGGCTCTGGCTACACCTTC
CDR3: CASSTSGSGYTF

J: TRBJ2-5
V: TRBV11-2
D: TRBD2
size: .
DNA: TGTGCCAGCAGCTACGAACTAGCGGGGGGTCTCCAAGAGACCCAGTACTTC
CDR3: CASSYELAGGLQETQYF

J: TRBJ2-3
V: TRBV5-6
D: .
size: .
DNA: TGTGCCAGCAGCTTGGCCAGGCGCACAGATACGCAGTATTTT
CDR3: CASSLARRTDTQYF

J: TRBJ2-1
V: TRBV5-1
D: .
size: .
DNA: TGCGCCAGCAGCTTGTTGTCCCAGGCGAACAATGAGCAGTTCTTC
CDR3: CASSLLSQANNEQFF

J: TRBJ2-3
V: TRBV2
D: .
size: .
DNA: TGTGCCAGCAGTGAGCGCGAGTACCGCACAGATACGCAGTATTTT
CDR3: CASSEREYRTDTQYF

J: TRBJ2-2
V: TRBV27
D: TRBD1
size: .
DNA: TGTGCCAGCAGATCTTCCCGCGCGGGACAGGGGGCCGGGGAGCTGTTTTTT
CDR3: CASRSSRAGQGAGELFF

J: TRBJ2-3
V: TRBV6-6
D: TRBD2
size: .
DNA: TGTGCCAGCAGTTACTTCCGCGGGGGGACAGATACGCAGTATTTT
CDR3: CASSYFRGGTDTQYF